The subject of this entry is one TCR beta chain. Its antigen is not identified. Amplified TCR beta CDR3 regions came from RNA transcripts. In the first-round RT-PCR of the TCR CDR3, the HTBI primer set was used. TCRdb re-derived calls from the multiplex PCR reads in MiXCR, one entry per CDR3 protein. This table has about 500,000 distinct CDR3 sequences, 40% to 55% appearing once. Uncontrolled infections, other autoimmune diseases, pregnancy or lactation led to exclusion of patients. Trimming stripped 2 bases from V and 8 bases from J, with 9 bases between. The CDR3 contains 13 residues. Germline CDR1 PRHDT, CDR2 FYEKMQ (reference sequence). These data originate in a study of T cells in Graves' hyperthyroidism and ophthalmopathy. Study-wide results and limits: Most clonotypes expanded in the thyroid (above 0.001) were also present in blood. Ophthalmopathy onset followed model prediction by a median about seven months.

V is TRBV13 and J is TRBJ1-4; perhaps TRBD1 as D (5 bases). Sequencing was done on a sample of peripheral blood or thyroid tissue (not recorded which). The receptor's source is an adult woman with Graves' disease, either hyperthyroidism or ophthalmopathy (not recorded which). The CDR3 here is CASSLRRAEKLFF. As DNA, the CDR3 is TGTGCCAGCAGCTTACGCAGGGCAGAAAAACTGTTTTTT.